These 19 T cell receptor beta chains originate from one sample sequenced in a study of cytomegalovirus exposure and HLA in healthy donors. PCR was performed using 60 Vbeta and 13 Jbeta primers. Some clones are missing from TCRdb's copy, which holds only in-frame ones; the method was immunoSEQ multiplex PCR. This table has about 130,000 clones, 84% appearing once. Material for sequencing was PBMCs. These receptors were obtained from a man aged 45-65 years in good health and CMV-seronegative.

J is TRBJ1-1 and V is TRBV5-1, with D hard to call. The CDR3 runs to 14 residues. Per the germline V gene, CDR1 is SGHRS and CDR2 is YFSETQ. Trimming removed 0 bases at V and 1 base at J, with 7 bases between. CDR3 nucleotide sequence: TGCGCCAGCAGCTTGGTGGCGGGGAACACTGAAGCTTTCTTT. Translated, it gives CASSLVAGNTEAFF.

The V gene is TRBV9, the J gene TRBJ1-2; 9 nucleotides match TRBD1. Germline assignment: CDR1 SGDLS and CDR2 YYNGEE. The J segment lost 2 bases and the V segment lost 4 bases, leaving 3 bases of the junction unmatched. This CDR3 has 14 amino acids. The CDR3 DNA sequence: TGTGCCAGCAGCACCGGACAGGGGAACTATGGCTACACCTTC. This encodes CASSTGQGNYGYTF.

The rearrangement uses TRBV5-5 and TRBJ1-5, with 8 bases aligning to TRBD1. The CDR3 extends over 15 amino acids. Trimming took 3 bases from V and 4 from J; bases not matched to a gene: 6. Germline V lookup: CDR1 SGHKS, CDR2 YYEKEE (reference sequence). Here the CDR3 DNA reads TGTGCCAGCAGCTCCGGGACAGGCATAAATCAGCCCCAGCATTTT. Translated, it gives CASSSGTGINQPQHF.

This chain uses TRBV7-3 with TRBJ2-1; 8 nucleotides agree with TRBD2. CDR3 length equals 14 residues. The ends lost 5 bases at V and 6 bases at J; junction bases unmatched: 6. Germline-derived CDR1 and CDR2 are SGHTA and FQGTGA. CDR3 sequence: CASSPSGGTNEQFF. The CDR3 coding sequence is TGTGCCAGCAGCCCGAGCGGGGGAACCAATGAGCAGTTCTTC. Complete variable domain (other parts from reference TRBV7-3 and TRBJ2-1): GAGVSQTPSNKVTEKGKYVELRCDPISGHTALYWYRQSLGQGPEFLIYFQGTGAADDSGLPNDRFFAVRPEGSVSTLKIQRTERGDSAVYLCASSPSGGTNEQFFGPGTRLTVL.

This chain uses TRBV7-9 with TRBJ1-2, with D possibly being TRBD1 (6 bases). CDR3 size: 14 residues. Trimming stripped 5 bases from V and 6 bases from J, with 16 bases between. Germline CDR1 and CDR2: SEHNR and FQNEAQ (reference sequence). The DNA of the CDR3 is TGTGCCAGCAGCCCTGGACAGCGAAGCGATGGCTACACCTTC. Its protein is CASSPGQRSDGYTF.

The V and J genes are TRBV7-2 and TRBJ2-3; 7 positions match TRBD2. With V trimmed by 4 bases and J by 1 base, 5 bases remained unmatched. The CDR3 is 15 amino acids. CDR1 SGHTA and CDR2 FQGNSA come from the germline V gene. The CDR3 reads CASSYQRGGTDTQYF. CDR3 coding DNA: TGTGCCAGCAGCTACCAGCGGGGAGGCACAGATACGCAGTATTTT.

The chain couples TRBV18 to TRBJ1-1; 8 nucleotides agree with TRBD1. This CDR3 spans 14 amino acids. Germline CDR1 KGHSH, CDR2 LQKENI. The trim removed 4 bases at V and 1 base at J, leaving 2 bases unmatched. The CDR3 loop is CASSLGQGNTEAFF. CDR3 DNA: TGTGCCAGCTCACTAGGACAGGGGAACACTGAAGCTTTCTTT. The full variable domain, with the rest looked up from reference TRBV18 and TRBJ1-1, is NAGVMQNPRHLVRRRGQEARLRCSPMKGHSHVYWYRQLPEEGLKFMVYLQKENIIDESGMPKERFSAEFPKEGPSILRIQQVVRGDSAAYFCASSLGQGNTEAFFGQGTRLTVV.

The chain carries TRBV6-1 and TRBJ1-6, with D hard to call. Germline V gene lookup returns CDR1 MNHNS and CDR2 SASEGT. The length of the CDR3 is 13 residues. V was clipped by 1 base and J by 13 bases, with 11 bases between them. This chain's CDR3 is CASSEVLVRPLHF. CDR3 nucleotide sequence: TGTGCCAGCAGTGAAGTCCTGGTCAGGCCCCTCCACTTT.

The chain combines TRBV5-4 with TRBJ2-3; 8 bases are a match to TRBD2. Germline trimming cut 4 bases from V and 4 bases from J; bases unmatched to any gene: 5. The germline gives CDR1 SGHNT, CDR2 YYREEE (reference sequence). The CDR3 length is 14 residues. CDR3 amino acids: CASSPGTRADTQYF. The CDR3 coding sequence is TGTGCCAGCAGCCCCGGGACTAGGGCAGATACGCAGTATTTT.

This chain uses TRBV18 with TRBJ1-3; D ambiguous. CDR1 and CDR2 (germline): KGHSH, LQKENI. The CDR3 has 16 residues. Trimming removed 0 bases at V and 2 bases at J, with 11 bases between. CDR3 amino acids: CASSPPRRVAGNTIYF. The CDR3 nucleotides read TGTGCCAGCTCACCACCCAGGCGGGTCGCTGGAAACACCATATATTTT.

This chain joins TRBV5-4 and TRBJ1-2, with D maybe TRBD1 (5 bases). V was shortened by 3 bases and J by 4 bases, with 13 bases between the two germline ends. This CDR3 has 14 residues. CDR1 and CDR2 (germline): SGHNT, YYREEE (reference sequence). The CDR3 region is CASSSTAGIYGYTF. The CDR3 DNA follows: TGTGCCAGCAGCTCTACTGCAGGGATCTATGGCTACACCTTC.

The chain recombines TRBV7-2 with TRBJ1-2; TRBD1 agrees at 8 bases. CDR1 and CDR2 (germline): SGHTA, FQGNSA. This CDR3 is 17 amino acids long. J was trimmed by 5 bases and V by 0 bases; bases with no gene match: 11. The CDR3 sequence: CASSLARTGHGQYGYTF. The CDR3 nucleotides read TGTGCCAGCAGCTTAGCGAGGACAGGGCACGGGCAGTATGGCTACACCTTC.

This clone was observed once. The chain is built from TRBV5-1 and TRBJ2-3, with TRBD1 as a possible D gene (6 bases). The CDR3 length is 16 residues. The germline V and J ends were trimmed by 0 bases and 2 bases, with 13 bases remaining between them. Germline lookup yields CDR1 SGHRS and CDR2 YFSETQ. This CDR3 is CASSLEGHPNTDTQYF. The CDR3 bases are TGCGCCAGCAGCTTGGAGGGACACCCTAACACAGATACGCAGTATTTT.

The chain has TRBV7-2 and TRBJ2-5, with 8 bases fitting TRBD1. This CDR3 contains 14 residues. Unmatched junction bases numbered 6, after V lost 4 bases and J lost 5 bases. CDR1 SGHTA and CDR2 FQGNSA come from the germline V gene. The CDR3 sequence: CASSSDRGRETQYF. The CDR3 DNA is TGTGCCAGCAGCTCCGACAGGGGCAGGGAGACCCAGTACTTC.

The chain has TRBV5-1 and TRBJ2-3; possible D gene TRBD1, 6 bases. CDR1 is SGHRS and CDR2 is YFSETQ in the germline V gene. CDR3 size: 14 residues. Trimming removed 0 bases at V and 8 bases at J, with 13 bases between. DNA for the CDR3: TGCGCCAGCAGCTTGGAGGGGACACCTCCTACGCAGTATTTT. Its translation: CASSLEGTPPTQYF.

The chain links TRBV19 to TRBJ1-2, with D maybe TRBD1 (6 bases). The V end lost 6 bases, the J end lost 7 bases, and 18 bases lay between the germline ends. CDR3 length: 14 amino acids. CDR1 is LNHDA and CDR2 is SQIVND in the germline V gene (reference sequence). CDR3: CASSSLTGLVGYTF. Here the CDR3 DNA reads TGTGCCAGTAGCTCCCTTACAGGGTTGGTTGGCTACACCTTC. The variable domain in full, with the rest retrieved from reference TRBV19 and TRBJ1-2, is DGGITQSPKYLFRKEGQNVTLSCEQNLNHDAMYWYRQDPGQGLRLIYYSQIVNDFQKGDIAEGYSVSREKKESFPLTVTSAQKNPTAFYLCASSSLTGLVGYTFGSGTRLTVV.

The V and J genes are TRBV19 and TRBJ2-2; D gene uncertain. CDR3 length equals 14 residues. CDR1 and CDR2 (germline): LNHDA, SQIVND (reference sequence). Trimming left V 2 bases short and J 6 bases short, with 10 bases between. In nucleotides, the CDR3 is TGTGCCAGTAGTATAATCGCCGCGTCCGGGGAGCTGTTTTTT. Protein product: CASSIIAASGELFF.

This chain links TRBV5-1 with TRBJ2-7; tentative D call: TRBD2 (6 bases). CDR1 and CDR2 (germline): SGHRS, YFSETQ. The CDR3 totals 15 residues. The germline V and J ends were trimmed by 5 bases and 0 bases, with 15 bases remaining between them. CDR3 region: CASSLAGGSSYEQYF. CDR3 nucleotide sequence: TGCGCCAGCAGTCTGGCTGGGGGGAGCTCCTACGAGCAGTACTTC.

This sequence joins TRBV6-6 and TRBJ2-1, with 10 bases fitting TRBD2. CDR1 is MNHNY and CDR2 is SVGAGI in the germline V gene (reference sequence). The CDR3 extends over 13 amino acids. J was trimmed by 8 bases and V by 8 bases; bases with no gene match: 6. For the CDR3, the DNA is TGTGCCAGCGAACTAGCGGGATTCTATGAGCAGTTCTTC. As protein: CASELAGFYEQFF.